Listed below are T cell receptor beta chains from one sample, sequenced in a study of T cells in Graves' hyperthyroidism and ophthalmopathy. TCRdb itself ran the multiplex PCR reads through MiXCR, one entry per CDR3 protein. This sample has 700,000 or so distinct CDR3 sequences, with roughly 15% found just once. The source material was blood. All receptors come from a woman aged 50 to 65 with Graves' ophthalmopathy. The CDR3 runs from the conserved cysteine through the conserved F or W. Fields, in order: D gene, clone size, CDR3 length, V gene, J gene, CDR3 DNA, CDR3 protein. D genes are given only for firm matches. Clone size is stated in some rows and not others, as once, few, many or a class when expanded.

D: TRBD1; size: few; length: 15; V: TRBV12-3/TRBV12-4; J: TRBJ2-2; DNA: TGTGCCAGCAGTTTTTCACAGGGGGACACCGGGGAGCTGTTTTTT; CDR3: CASSFSQGDTGELFF
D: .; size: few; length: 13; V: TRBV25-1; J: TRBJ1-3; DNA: TGTGCCAGCAGTGATCCAGGGAGAAACACCATATATTTT; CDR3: CASSDPGRNTIYF
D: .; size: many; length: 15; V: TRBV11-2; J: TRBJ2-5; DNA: TGTGCCAGCAGCTACTTAATAGCGGAACAAGAGACCCAGTACTTC; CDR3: CASSYLIAEQETQYF
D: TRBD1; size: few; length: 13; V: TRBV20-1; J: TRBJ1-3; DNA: TGCAGTGCCCAACCGGGACAGCGAAACACCATATATTTT; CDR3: CSAQPGQRNTIYF
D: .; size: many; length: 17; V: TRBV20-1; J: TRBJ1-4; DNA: TGCAGTGCTAGAGATGATATCCTAACCTCAAACCATGAAAAACTGTTTTTT; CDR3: CSARDDILTSNHEKLFF
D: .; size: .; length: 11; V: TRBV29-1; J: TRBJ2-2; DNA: TGCAGCGTTGAATGGGTCGGGGAGCTGTTTTTT; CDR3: CSVEWVGELFF
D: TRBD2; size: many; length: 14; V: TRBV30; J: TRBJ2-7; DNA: TGTGCCTGTTCTGGACTAGCGGGCGGTCGCGGGCAGTACTTC; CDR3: CACSGLAGGRGQYF
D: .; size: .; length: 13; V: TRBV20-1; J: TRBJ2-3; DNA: TGCAGTGCTAGCGACGGGTTCACAGATACGCAGTATTTT; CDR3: CSASDGFTDTQYF
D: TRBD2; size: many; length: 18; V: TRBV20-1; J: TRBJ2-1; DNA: TGCAGTGCTAGAGATGGGACCTCGGGACTAGCTGGAAGACATGAGCAGTTCTTC; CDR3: CSARDGTSGLAGRHEQFF
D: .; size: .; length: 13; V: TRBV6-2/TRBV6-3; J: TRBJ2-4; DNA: TGTGCCACCTTGTCCAGGGCCAAAAACATTCAGTACTTC; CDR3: CATLSRAKNIQYF
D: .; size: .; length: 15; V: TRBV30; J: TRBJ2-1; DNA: TGTGCCTGGAGAAAGGGGATAAGCTCCTACAATGAGCAGTTCTTC; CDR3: CAWRKGISSYNEQFF
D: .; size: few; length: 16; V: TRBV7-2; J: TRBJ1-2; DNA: TGTGCCAGCAGCCCCCCAGGGGCCCGTTCCTCCTATGGCTACACCTTC; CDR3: CASSPPGARSSYGYTF
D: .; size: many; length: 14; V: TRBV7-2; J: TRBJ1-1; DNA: TGTGCCAGCAGCTTAGAGCTACAGATCCCTGAAGCTTTCTTT; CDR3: CASSLELQIPEAFF
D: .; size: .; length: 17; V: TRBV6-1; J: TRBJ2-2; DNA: TGTGCCAGCAGTCAATCCCGATCGGACGGGTACACCGGGGAGCTGTTTTTT; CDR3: CASSQSRSDGYTGELFF
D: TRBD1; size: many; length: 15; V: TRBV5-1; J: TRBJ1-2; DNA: TGCGCCAGCAGCCAAAGGACAGGGGGCGATTATGGCTACACCTTC; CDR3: CASSQRTGGDYGYTF
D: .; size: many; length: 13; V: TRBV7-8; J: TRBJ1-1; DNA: TGTGCCAGCACCGCCGTTTATGGCACTGAAGCTTTCTTT; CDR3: CASTAVYGTEAFF
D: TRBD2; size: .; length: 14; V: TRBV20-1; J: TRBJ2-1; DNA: TGCAGTGCTAGCGGGACTAGCGGTAACAATGAGCAGTTCTTC; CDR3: CSASGTSGNNEQFF
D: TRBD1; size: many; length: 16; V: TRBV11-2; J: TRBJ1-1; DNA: TGTGCCAGCAGCTTAGCCGGGACAGGTCGGAACACTGAAGCTTTCTTT; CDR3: CASSLAGTGRNTEAFF
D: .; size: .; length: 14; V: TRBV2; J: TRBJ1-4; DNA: TGTGCCAGCGGGGGAAGGATCTCTAATGAAAAACTGTTTTTT; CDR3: CASGGRISNEKLFF
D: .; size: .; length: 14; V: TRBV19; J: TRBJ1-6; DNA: TGTGCCAGTAGTCACAAGACAGAAAATTCACCCCTCCACTTT; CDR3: CASSHKTENSPLHF
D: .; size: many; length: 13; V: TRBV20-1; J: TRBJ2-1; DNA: TGCAGTGCTAGGAGGGGGGGATTTGATGAGCAGTTCTTC; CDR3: CSARRGGFDEQFF
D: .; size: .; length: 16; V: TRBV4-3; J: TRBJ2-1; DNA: TGCGCCAGCAGCCAAGAGCTGGGAGCCTCCTACAATGAGCAGTTCTTC; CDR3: CASSQELGASYNEQFF
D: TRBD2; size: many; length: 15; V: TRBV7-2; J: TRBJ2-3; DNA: TGTGCCAGCAGCTTAGTCGGGAGGGCCTCAGATACGCAGTATTTT; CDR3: CASSLVGRASDTQYF
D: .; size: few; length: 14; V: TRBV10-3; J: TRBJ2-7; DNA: TGTGTCATCAGTGATAGCCGGGCCTCTGACGAGCAGTACTTC; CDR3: CVISDSRASDEQYF
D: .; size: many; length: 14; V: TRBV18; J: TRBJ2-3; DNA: TGTGCCAGCTCACCAATACAAAGCACAGATACGCAGTATTTT; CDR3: CASSPIQSTDTQYF
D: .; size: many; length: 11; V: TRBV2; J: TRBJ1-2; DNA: TGTGCCAGCAGTGAGGACAGTGGCTACACCTTC; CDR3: CASSEDSGYTF